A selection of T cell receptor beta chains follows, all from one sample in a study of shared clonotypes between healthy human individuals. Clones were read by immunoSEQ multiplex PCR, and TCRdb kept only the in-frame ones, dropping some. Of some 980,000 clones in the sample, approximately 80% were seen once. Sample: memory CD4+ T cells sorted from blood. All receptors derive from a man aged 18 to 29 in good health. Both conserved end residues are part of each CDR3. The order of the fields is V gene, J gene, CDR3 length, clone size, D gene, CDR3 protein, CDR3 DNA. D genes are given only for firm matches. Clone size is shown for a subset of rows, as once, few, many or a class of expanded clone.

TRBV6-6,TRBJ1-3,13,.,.,CASKTASGNTIYF,TGTGCCAGCAAGACAGCCTCTGGAAACACCATATATTTT
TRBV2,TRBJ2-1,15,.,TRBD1,CASRDGQVNSLPQFF,TGTGCCAGCAGGGACGGACAGGTGAACAGCTTACCGCAGTTCTTC
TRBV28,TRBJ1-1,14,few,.,CASSLAGPNTEAFF,TGTGCCAGCAGTCTTGCTGGGCCGAACACTGAAGCTTTCTTT
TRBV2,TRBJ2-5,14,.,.,CASSEVLKGETQYF,TGTGCCAGCAGTGAGGTACTAAAGGGGGAGACCCAGTACTTC
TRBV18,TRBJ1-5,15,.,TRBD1,CASSHTGQGNQPQHF,TGTGCCAGCTCACACACAGGACAGGGGAATCAGCCCCAGCATTTT
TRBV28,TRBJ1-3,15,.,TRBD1,CASSSTGDSGNTIYF,TGTGCCAGCAGTTCCACAGGGGACTCTGGAAACACCATATATTTT
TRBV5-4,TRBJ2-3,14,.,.,CASGAWGITDTQYF,TGTGCCAGCGGGGCTTGGGGAATCACAGATACGCAGTATTTT
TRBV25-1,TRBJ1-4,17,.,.,CASAKIGQGSTNEKLFF,TGTGCCAGCGCTAAAATAGGGCAGGGATCAACTAATGAAAAACTGTTTTTT
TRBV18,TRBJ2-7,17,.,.,CASSPPILSRAPYEQYF,TGTGCCAGCTCACCACCTATTTTGAGCAGGGCCCCCTACGAGCAGTACTTC
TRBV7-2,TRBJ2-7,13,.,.,CASSDQSSLEQYF,TGTGCCAGCAGCGATCAAAGCAGCCTAGAGCAGTACTTC
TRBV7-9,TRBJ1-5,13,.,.,CASSSQGNQPQHF,TGTGCCAGCAGCTCCCAGGGCAATCAGCCCCAGCATTTT
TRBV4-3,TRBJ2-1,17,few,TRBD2,CASSQDGLAGGYNEQFF,TGCGCCAGCAGCCAAGATGGACTAGCTGGGGGTTACAATGAGCAGTTCTTC
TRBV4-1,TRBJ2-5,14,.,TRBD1,CASSLTGAQETQYF,TGCGCCAGCAGCTTGACAGGGGCGCAAGAGACCCAGTACTTC
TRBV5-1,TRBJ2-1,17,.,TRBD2,CASSLGGSTPLYNEQFF,TGCGCCAGCAGCTTGGGCGGGAGCACCCCCCTCTACAATGAGCAGTTCTTC
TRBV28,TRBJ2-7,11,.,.,CASSLRGEQYF,TGTGCCAGCAGTTTAAGAGGGGAGCAGTACTTC
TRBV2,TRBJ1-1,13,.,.,CASRTERGAEAFF,TGTGCCAGCAGGACAGAGAGGGGGGCTGAAGCTTTCTTT
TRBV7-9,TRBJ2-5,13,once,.,CASSTWQQETQYF,TGTGCCAGCAGTACGTGGCAGCAAGAGACCCAGTACTTC
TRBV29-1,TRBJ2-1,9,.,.,CSVARPQFF,TGCAGCGTTGCCAGGCCCCAGTTCTTC
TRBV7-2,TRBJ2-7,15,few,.,CASSLGRPALGEQYF,TGTGCCAGCAGCTTAGGGAGGCCAGCCCTGGGGGAGCAGTACTTC
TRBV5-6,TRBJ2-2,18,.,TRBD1,CASSFEFGGQRYTGELFF,TGTGCCAGCAGCTTTGAGTTTGGGGGACAGAGATACACCGGGGAGCTGTTTTTT
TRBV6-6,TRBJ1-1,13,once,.,CASIRTANTEAFF,TGTGCCAGCATCCGGACAGCGAACACTGAAGCTTTCTTT
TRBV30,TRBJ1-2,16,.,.,CAWSVLGGTTGRGYTF,TGTGCCTGGAGTGTACTCGGGGGCACCACCGGTCGTGGCTACACCTTC
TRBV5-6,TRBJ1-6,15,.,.,CASSLGGQNNSPLHF,TGTGCCAGCAGCTTGGGCGGGCAGAATAATTCACCCCTCCACTTT
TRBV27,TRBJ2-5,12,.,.,CASSLSGETQYF,TGTGCCAGCAGTTTATCGGGAGAGACCCAGTACTTC
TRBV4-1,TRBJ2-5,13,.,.,CASSQEREETQYF,TGCGCCAGCAGCCAAGAGAGGGAAGAGACCCAGTACTTC
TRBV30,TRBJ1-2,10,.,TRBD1,CAWQGGGYTF,TGTGCCTGGCAGGGGGGCGGCTACACCTTC
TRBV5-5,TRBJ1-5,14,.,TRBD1,CASSLQGVAQPQHF,TGTGCCAGCAGCTTACAGGGGGTAGCTCAGCCCCAGCATTTT
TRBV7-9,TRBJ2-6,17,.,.,CASSLAVSSSGANVLTF,TGTGCCAGCAGCTTAGCAGTATCTAGCTCTGGGGCCAACGTCCTGACTTTC
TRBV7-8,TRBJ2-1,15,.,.,CASRNREGAYNEQFF,TGTGCCAGCCGAAACCGGGAGGGGGCGTACAATGAGCAGTTCTTC
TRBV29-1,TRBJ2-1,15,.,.,CSYQQGSSSYNEQFF,TGCAGTTACCAGCAGGGATCTAGCTCCTACAATGAGCAGTTCTTC
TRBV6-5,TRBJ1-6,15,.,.,CASGEGQGLNSPLHF,TGTGCCAGCGGCGAAGGGCAGGGCCTTAATTCACCCCTCCACTTT
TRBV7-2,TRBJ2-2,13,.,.,CASSLTPVGELLF,TGTGCCAGCAGCCTCACCCCCGTCGGGGAGCTGCTTTTT
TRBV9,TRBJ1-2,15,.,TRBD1,CASSETGGGTNGYTF,TGTGCCAGCAGCGAGACAGGGGGTGGGACTAATGGCTACACCTTC
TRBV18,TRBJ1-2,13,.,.,CASSPQGDYGYTF,TGTGCCAGCTCACCACAGGGGGACTATGGCTACACCTTC
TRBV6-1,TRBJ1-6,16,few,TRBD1,CASSALYDRVNSPLHF,TGTGCCAGCAGTGCTTTATACGACAGGGTAAATTCACCCCTCCACTTT
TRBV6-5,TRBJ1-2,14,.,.,CASSLDRINYGYTF,TGTGCCAGCAGCCTCGACAGAATCAACTATGGCTACACCTTC
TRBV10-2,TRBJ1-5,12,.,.,CASSEGWEPQHF,TGCGCCAGCAGTGAGGGGTGGGAGCCCCAGCATTTT
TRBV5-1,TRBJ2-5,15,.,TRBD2,CASSFSSGSRETQYF,TGCGCCAGCAGCTTTTCAAGCGGGAGTAGGGAGACCCAGTACTTC
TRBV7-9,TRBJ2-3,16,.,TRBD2,CASSLAISGRTDTQYF,TGTGCCAGCAGCTTAGCTATTAGCGGGAGGACAGATACGCAGTATTTT
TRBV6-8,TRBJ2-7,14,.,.,CASSWATVSDEQYF,TGTGCCAGCAGTTGGGCGACGGTTTCGGACGAGCAGTACTTC
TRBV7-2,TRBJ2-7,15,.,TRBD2,CASSRGLADSYEQYF,TGTGCCAGCAGCAGGGGACTAGCGGACTCCTACGAGCAGTACTTC
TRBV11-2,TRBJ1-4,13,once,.,CASSSMGAEKLFF,TGTGCCAGCAGCTCAATGGGGGCTGAAAAACTGTTTTTT
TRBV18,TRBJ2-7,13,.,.,CASSSGAGYEQYF,TGTGCCAGCTCTTCGGGGGCTGGTTACGAGCAGTACTTC
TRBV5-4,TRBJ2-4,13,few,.,CASSLGVLNIQYF,TGTGCCAGCAGCTTGGGTGTATTAAACATTCAGTACTTC
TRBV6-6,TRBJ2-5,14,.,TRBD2,CASSWIAGIETQYF,TGTGCCAGCAGTTGGATAGCGGGGATTGAGACCCAGTACTTC
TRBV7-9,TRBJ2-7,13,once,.,CASSLAGANEQYF,TGTGCCAGCAGCTTAGCGGGAGCGAACGAGCAGTACTTC
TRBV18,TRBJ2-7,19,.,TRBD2,CASSLEGTSGGSSSYEQYF,TGTGCCAGCTCACTGGAAGGGACTAGCGGGGGCTCAAGCTCCTACGAGCAGTACTTC
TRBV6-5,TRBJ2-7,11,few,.,CASRGTYEQYF,TGTGCCAGCAGGGGGACCTACGAGCAGTACTTC
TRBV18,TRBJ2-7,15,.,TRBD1,CASSPTGESSYEQYF,TGTGCCAGCTCACCAACAGGGGAGAGCTCCTACGAGCAGTACTTC
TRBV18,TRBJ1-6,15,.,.,CASSPRQVGNSPLHF,TGTGCCAGCTCACCACGACAGGTTGGGAATTCACCCCTCCACTTT
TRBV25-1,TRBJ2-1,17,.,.,CASSLDLGASSYNEQFF,TGTGCCAGCAGTCTGGACCTAGGGGCGAGCTCCTACAATGAGCAGTTCTTC
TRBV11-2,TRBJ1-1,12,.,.,CASSLDSGGAFF,TGTGCCAGCAGCTTAGATAGCGGGGGAGCTTTCTTT
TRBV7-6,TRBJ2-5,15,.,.,CASSLEDLTQETQYF,TGTGCCAGCAGCTTAGAGGACCTTACCCAAGAGACCCAGTACTTC
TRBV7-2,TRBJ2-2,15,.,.,CASSLGGPLTGELFF,TGTGCCAGCAGCTTAGGGGGTCCACTCACCGGGGAGCTGTTTTTT
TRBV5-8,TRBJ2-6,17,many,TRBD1,CASSLVGTGFGANVLTF,TGTGCCAGCAGCTTGGTGGGGACAGGGTTTGGGGCCAACGTCCTGACTTTC
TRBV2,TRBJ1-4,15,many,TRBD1,CASSDWTGAREKLFF,TGTGCCAGCAGTGATTGGACAGGGGCCCGTGAAAAACTGTTTTTT
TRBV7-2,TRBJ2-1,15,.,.,CASSLETESYNEQFF,TGTGCCAGCAGCTTAGAGACAGAATCCTACAATGAGCAGTTCTTC
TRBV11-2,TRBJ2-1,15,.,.,CASSLGLAYGHEQFF,TGTGCCAGCAGCTTAGGTCTAGCATATGGCCATGAGCAGTTCTTC
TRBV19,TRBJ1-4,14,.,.,CASSLRESNEKLFF,TGTGCCAGTAGCCTCAGGGAGTCTAATGAAAAACTGTTTTTT